The entry below describes one TCR beta chain. The data stem from a study of blood T cell repertoires in COVID-19. Across the study: Sources were T cells, B-cell-depleted T cells, or PBMCs; the material itself was cDNA or gDNA.

The CDR3 loop spans 16 amino acids. CDR1 and CDR2 (germline): SGHRS, YFSETQ. Trimming cost V 5 bases and J 5 bases, with 22 bases left between them. Everyone who took part was roughly 18 to 89 years old, and they came from about two dozen US areas. Self-reported history from a screening survey and questionnaire set each donor's cohort. The assay was immunoSEQ multiplex PCR, and TCRdb's table has in-frame clones only and misses some. The table has about 280,000 clones, around 84% seen once; the top ten hold approximately 5%. The TCR comes from a man in his forties who had been exposed to COVID-19. V gene TRBV5-1 combines with J gene TRBJ1-1; maybe TRBD1 (5 bases). What was sequenced was PBMCs or T cells enriched from blood (not recorded which). The CDR3 loop is CASSLQPMGPATEAFF. The CDR3 nucleotides read TGCGCCAGCAGTCTACAGCCGATGGGGCCTGCGACTGAAGCTTTCTTT.